Below, 6 T cell receptor beta chains from the same sample are listed, as sequenced in a study of cytomegalovirus exposure and HLA in healthy donors (dated by TCRdb to the late 2010s). Libraries were constructed by the immunoSEQ multiplex PCR assay. For the multiplex PCR, a mixture combining 60 forward primers for TCR Vbeta segments and 13 reverse primers for TCR Jbeta segments was used. Here the immuneACCESS table is served through TCRdb, limited to in-frame sequences with V and J called. Missing clones are a known gap in these copies; in checked studies unresolved V genes cover under half, and the rest lacks a known reason. The sample records under 250,000 clones, around 78% of which are singletons. The ten largest clonotypes hold approximately 0.47% of the sample. Sequencing used PBMCs. Every receptor here comes from a boy aged 10-17 years in good health and CMV-seronegative.

A remark on this clone: A junction boundary mismatches the germline segment, possibly from a read error. The chain has TRBV7-3 and TRBJ2-1; TRBD1 agrees at 9 bases. The CDR3 consists of 15 residues. Germline CDR1 and CDR2: SGHTA and FQGTGA. The CDR3 sequence: CASSVTGQGYDEQFF. In nucleotides, the CDR3 is TGTGCCAGCAGCGTAACGGGACAGGGTTACGATGAGCAGTTCTTC.

The chain employs TRBV6-6 and TRBJ1-2; D uncertain. The CDR3 is 14 amino acids. Germline V gene sequence: CDR1 MNHNY, CDR2 SVGAGI (reference sequence). V was clipped by 7 bases and J by 4 bases, with 16 bases between them. The CDR3 region is CASMFHRGSYGYTF. CDR3 sequence (DNA): TGTGCCAGCATGTTTCACCGGGGATCCTATGGCTACACCTTC.

This clone was detected a few times. The chain is built from TRBV6-4 and TRBJ1-1; weak D call: TRBD1 (5 bases). CDR1 is MRHNA, CDR2 SNTAGT, per germline. This CDR3 region has 16 residues. V lost 3 bases to trimming and J lost 5 bases, with 19 bases between them. The CDR3 reads CASSERGGGRGTEAFF. CDR3 nucleotide sequence: TGTGCCAGCAGTGAAAGAGGTGGGGGGAGAGGAACTGAAGCTTTCTTT.

The DNA for the CDR3 is TGTGCCTGGGCCGAAGCCGTCTCTGGGGCCAACGTCCTGACTTTC. It encodes CAWAEAVSGANVLTF. V and J are TRBV30 and TRBJ2-6, with D hard to call. The V and J ends lost 5 bases and 0 bases respectively, with 11 bases between them. Germline CDR1 is GTSNPN and CDR2 is SVGIG (reference sequence). The CDR3 covers 15 residues.

J is TRBJ2-5 and V is TRBV10-1, with TRBD2 as a possible D gene (6 bases). Germline V gene lookup returns CDR1 WNHNN and CDR2 SYGVQD (reference sequence). With 5 bases removed from V and 3 bases from J, the gap between germline ends came to 10 bases. The CDR3 contains 13 residues. The CDR3: CASSNGGKETQYF. The CDR3 DNA reads as TGCGCCAGCAGTAACGGAGGGAAAGAGACCCAGTACTTC.

V and J are TRBV2 and TRBJ2-7; D gene unclear. The CDR3 runs 14 residues. Trimming shortened V by 6 bases and J by 2 bases, and 14 bases separated the two germline ends. In germline, CDR1 is SNHLY, CDR2 FYNNEI. The CDR3 here is CASRVRLLAYEQYF. CDR3 coding DNA: TGTGCCAGCAGGGTGCGGCTTCTCGCCTACGAGCAGTACTTC.